Listed here are 7 T cell receptor beta chains from one sample, sequenced in a study of shared clonotypes between healthy human individuals. Using immunoSEQ multiplex PCR, the repertoire was profiled, and TCRdb retains in-frame clones only, with some absent. The data hold roughly 1,500,000 clones, with around 98.5% observed a single time. Sample: naive CD4+ T cells sorted from blood. The subset is: CD45RA+ positively selected. The receptors here all came from a young man in good health.

The rearrangement links TRBV9 to TRBJ2-1; TRBD2 matches 9 bases. CDR1 and CDR2 (germline): SGDLS, YYNGEE. The CDR3 has 22 residues. V gave up 4 bases and J gave up 0 bases; unmatched junction bases: 23. The CDR3 DNA reads as TGTGCCAGCAGCCCACAGCTCGAGCGGATTAGCGGGAGTGTGATCTCCTACAATGAGCAGTTCTTC. It codes for CASSPQLERISGSVISYNEQFF.

The chain is built from TRBV19 and TRBJ1-1; D is possibly TRBD1 (6 bases). CDR1 is LNHDA, CDR2 SQIVND, per germline (reference sequence). The V end lost 4 bases, the J end lost 6 bases, and 18 bases lay between the germline ends. This CDR3 is built from 15 residues. The CDR3 coding sequence is TGTGCCAGTAGTAGACTACAGGGAGGATTCGCTGAAGCTTTCTTT. This gives the protein CASSRLQGGFAEAFF.

J is TRBJ2-4 and V is TRBV27; a possible D gene is TRBD2 (5 bases). Germline V gives CDR1 MNHEY, CDR2 SMNVEV (reference sequence). The CDR3 runs 13 residues. Trimming removed 9 bases at V and 2 bases at J, with 11 bases between. The DNA of the CDR3 is TGTGCCAGTGGACTCCCCACCAAAAACATTCAGTACTTC. Its protein is CASGLPTKNIQYF.

In its sample, this clone was seen once. The chain links TRBV9 to TRBJ1-4; 7 bases match TRBD1. The V gene's germline CDR1 is SGDLS and CDR2 YYNGEE. The CDR3 covers 14 residues. V trimming: 3 bases; J trimming: 3 bases; junction bases outside the gene matches: 2. The CDR3 DNA sequence: TGTGCCAGCAGCGCCAGGGGGGCTAATGAAAAACTGTTTTTT. Translated, it gives CASSARGANEKLFF.

This sequence joins TRBV7-9 and TRBJ2-1; 7 nucleotides align to TRBD2. The CDR3 length is 16 residues. CDR1 SEHNR and CDR2 FQNEAQ come from the germline V gene (reference sequence). The trim removed 6 bases at V and 8 bases at J, leaving 16 bases unmatched. CDR3 coding DNA: TGTGCCAGCAGGTTGAGCCTCGGACTAGTCTTGGATGAGCAGTTCTTC. Translated, it gives CASRLSLGLVLDEQFF.

The chain uses TRBV15 and TRBJ1-1; D perhaps matches TRBD1 (6 bases). Germline CDR1 is LNHNV and CDR2 is YYDKDF (reference sequence). V was pared by 0 bases and J by 0 bases, with 11 bases between. CDR3 length: 16 amino acids. CDR3 loop: CATSREPGVVNTEAFF. CDR3 sequence (DNA): TGTGCCACCAGCAGAGAGCCAGGGGTGGTGAACACTGAAGCTTTCTTT. Complete variable domain (other parts from reference TRBV15 and TRBJ1-1): DAMVIQNPRYQVTQFGKPVTLSCSQTLNHNVMYWYQQKSSQAPKLLFHYYDKDFNNEADTPDNFQSRRPNTSFCFLDIRSPGLGDTAMYLCATSREPGVVNTEAFFGQGTRLTVV.

The V and J genes are TRBV7-6 and TRBJ2-7; 8 bases are a match to TRBD1. The ends lost 1 base at V and 2 bases at J; junction bases unmatched: 4. Looked up from germline, CDR1 is SGHVS and CDR2 is FNYEAQ. CDR3 length: 15 amino acids. The CDR3 sequence: CASSLVLTGAYEQYF. The CDR3 DNA is TGTGCCAGCAGCTTAGTTCTGACAGGGGCCTACGAGCAGTACTTC.